The clone carrying this TCR beta chain has just a few counts. The target antigen is unknown. CDR3 length: 16 residues. The J segment lost 6 bases and the V segment lost 6 bases, leaving 14 bases of the junction unmatched. Germline CDR1 MDHEN, CDR2 SYDVKM. The data were taken from a study of human T cells and chemical hapten exposure. Documented time point: patch test 3, about 24 weeks after DPC sensitization. The treatment: therapeutic diphenylcyclopropenone sensitization with weekly scalp DPC. Suited to DPC and affected by alopecia, the donors ranged from 18 to 70 years old. Study results and limitations: Those TCRs sitting above 1 in 1000 frequency stayed the same with DPC sensitization. There was a positive correlation between PT1 expanded TCR counts and patch test score.

It was the library that attached unique molecular identifiers to individual cDNA molecules. TCRdb re-called the RACE reads through MiXCR, storing one row per CDR3 protein. The sample lists some 64,000 distinct CDR3 sequences; approximately 11% were seen once. The clonotype was recovered from a woman between 25 and 40 years old with alopecia areata. Some clones in this sample may be carry-over from other donors' samples. This chain connects TRBV28 to TRBJ1-2; 9 bases fit TRBD1. Sequencing used whole blood, obtained in connection with sensitization to the hapten diphenylcyclopropenone (DPC). CDR3 in amino acids: CASRPSGTTGGHGYTF. CDR3 nucleotides: TGTGCCAGCAGACCCTCCGGGACCACAGGGGGCCATGGCTACACCTTC.